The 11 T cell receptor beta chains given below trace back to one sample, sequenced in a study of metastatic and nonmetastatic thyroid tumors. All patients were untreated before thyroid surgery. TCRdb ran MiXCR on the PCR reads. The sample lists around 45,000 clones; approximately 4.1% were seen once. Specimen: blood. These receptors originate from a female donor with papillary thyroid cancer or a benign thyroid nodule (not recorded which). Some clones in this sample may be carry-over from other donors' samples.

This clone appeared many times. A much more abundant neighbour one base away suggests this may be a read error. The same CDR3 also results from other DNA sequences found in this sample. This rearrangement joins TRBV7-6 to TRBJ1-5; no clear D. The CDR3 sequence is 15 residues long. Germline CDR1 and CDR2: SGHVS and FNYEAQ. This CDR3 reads CASSPAAETYQPQHF. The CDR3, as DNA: TGTGCCAGCAGCCCGGCGGCAGAAACTTATCAGCCCCAGCACTTT.

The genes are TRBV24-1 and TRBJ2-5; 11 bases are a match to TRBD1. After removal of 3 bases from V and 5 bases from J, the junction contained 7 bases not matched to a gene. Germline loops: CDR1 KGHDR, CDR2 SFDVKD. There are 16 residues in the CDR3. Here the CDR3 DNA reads TGTGCCACCAGTGATAGGACAGGGGGCCAACTGGAGACCCAGTACTTC. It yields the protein CATSDRTGGQLETQYF.

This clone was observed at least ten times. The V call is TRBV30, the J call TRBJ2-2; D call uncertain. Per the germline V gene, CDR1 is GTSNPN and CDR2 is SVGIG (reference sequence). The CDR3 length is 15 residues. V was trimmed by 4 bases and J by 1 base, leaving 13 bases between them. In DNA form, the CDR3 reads TGTGCCTGGACGCGACGTATCGGGAACACCGGGGAGCTGTTTTTT. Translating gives CAWTRRIGNTGELFF. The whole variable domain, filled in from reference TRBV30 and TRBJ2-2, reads SQTIHQWPATLVQPVGSPLSLECTVEGTSNPNLYWYRQAAGRGLQLLFYSVGIGQISSEVPQNLSASRPQDRQFILSSKKLLLSDSGFYLCAWTRRIGNTGELFFGEGSRLTVL.

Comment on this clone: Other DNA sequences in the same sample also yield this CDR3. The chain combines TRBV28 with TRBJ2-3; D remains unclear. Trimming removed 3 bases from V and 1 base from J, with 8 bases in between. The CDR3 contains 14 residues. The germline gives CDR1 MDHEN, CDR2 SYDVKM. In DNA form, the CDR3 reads TGTGCCAGCAGTTTCCTAAGTGGCACAGATACGCAGTATTTT. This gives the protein CASSFLSGTDTQYF.

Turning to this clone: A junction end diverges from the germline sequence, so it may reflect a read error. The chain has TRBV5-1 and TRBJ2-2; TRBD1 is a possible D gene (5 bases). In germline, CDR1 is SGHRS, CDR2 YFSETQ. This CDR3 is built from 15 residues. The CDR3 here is CASSLGPEGTGELFF. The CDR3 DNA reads TGCGCCAGCAGTTTGGGGCCGGAAGGGACCGGGGAGCTGTTTTTT.

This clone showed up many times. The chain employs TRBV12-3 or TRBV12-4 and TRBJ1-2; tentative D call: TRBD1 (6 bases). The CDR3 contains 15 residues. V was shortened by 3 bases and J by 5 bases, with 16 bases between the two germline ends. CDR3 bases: TGTGCCAGCAGTTTCCGGGGGCGCATCTTATATGGCTACACCTTC. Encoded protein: CASSFRGRILYGYTF.

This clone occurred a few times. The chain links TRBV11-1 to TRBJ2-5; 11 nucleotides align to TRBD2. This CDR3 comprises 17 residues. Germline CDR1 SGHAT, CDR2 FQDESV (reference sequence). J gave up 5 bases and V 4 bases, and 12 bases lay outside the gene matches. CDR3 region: CASSSGTTSGEGETQYF. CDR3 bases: TGTGCCAGCAGCTCAGGGACGACTAGCGGGGAGGGGGAGACCCAGTACTTC.

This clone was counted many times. The CDR3 DNA follows: TGTGCCAGCAGTCGCGCCTATAAGCAGTTCTTC. Its protein is CASSRAYKQFF. The rearrangement joins TRBV12-3 or TRBV12-4 to TRBJ2-1; no clear D. The CDR3 runs to 11 residues. V lost 5 bases and J lost 11, with 10 bases in between.

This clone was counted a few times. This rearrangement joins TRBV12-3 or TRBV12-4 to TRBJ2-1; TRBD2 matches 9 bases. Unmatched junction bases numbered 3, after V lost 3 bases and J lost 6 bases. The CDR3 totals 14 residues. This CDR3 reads CASSFASGANEQFF. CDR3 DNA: TGTGCCAGCAGTTTTGCTAGCGGGGCCAATGAGCAGTTCTTC.

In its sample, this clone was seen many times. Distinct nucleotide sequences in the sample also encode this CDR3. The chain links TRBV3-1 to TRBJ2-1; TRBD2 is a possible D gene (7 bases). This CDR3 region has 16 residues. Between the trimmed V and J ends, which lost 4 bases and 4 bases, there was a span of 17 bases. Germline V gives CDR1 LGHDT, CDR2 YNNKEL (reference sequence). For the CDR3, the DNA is TGTGCCAGCAGCCGGGGGGGCGGGAGTAGGTACAATGAGCAGTTCTTC. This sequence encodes CASSRGGGSRYNEQFF.

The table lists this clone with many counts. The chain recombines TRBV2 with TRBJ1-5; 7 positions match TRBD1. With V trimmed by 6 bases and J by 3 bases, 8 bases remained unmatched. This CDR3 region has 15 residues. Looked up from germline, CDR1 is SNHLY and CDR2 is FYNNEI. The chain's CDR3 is CASSRGQRLNQPQHF. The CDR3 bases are TGTGCCAGCAGCCGGGGACAGCGACTCAATCAGCCCCAGCATTTT.